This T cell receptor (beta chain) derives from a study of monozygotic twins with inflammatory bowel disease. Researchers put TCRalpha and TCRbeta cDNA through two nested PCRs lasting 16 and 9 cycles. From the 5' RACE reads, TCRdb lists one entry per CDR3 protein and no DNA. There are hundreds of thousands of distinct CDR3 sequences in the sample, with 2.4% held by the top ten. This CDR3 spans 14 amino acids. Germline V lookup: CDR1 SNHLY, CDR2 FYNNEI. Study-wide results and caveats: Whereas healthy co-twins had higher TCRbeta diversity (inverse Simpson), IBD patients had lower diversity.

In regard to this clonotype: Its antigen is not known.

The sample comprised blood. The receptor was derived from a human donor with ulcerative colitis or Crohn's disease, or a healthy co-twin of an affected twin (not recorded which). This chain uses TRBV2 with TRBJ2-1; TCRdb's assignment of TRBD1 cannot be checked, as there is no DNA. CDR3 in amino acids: CASRFPEAYNEQFF.